The next 19 T cell receptor beta chains were all read from a single sample in a study of spatial heterogeneity in lung cancer. TCRdb used MiXCR to reprocess the 5' RACE reads, holding one entry per CDR3 protein. The table includes roughly 75,000 distinct CDR3 sequences, 10% to 15% detected once. Time point described: sample taken at primary tumor resection. Unsorted samples of tumor, nontumor lung or frozen PBMC had their whole RNA sequenced. Material: PBMCs, obtained at surgery. All receptors come from a male donor with early-stage non-small cell lung cancer.

This clonotype turned up a few times. The CDR3 DNA sequence: TGCAGTGCCCAGAGGGGGGGGACCTACGAGCAGTACTTC. Its protein is CSAQRGGTYEQYF. This chain connects TRBV20-1 to TRBJ2-7, with a weak D call TRBD2 (7 bases). Looked up from germline, CDR1 is DFQATT and CDR2 is SNEGSKA (reference sequence). V was clipped by 6 bases and J by 2 bases, with 14 bases between them. This CDR3 contains 13 residues.

The rearrangement joins TRBV12-3 or TRBV12-4 to TRBJ1-1; D gene unclear. Trimming cost V 6 bases and J 1 base, with 12 bases left between them. CDR3 length equals 14 residues. This chain's CDR3 is CASSPPPGNTEAFF. CDR3 bases: TGTGCCAGCAGCCCACCCCCAGGGAACACTGAAGCTTTCTTT.

This clonotype was observed at least ten times. The chain recombines TRBV29-1 with TRBJ2-2; 8 bases are a match to TRBD1. Germline assignment: CDR1 SQVTM and CDR2 ANQGSEA. V gave up 4 bases and J gave up 6 bases; unmatched junction bases: 1. CDR3 length: 12 residues. In DNA, the CDR3 is TGCAGCGTTGTACAGGGGGCCGGGGAGCTGTTTTTT. This gives the protein CSVVQGAGELFF.

This clonotype was picked up a small number of times. This rearrangement joins TRBV27 to TRBJ1-1, with a tentative D call TRBD1 (6 bases). CDR3 size: 15 residues. The ends were cut back, 3 bases at V and 2 bases at J, with 13 bases in the middle. Looked up from germline, CDR1 is MNHEY and CDR2 is SMNVEV (reference sequence). The CDR3 is CASSFQTGYNTEAFF. The CDR3 nucleotides are TGTGCCAGCAGTTTCCAGACAGGTTATAACACTGAAGCTTTCTTT.

This clonotype was counted between two and nine times. The chain links TRBV28 to TRBJ1-3; 8 bases are a match to TRBD1. V lost 9 bases and J lost 8; bases outside the gene matches: 9. Germline V gene sequence: CDR1 MDHEN, CDR2 SYDVKM. CDR3 size: 13 residues. CDR3 DNA sequence: TGTGCCAGTTGGGACAGGTTTAGAGACACCATATATTTT. Translating it yields CASWDRFRDTIYF.

This clonotype was picked up a small number of times. The chain couples TRBV18 to TRBJ1-2; D gene ambiguous. The CDR3 contains 14 residues. V lost 2 bases to trimming and J lost 8 bases, with 15 bases between them. CDR1 is KGHSH, CDR2 LQKENI, per germline. This CDR3 is CASSPKQNLGGYTF. CDR3 nucleotide sequence: TGTGCCAGCTCACCAAAACAGAATTTGGGAGGCTACACCTTC.

This clonotype was counted ten times or more. This rearrangement joins TRBV7-9 to TRBJ1-1; D not resolved. The CDR3 has 16 residues. Germline V gives CDR1 SEHNR, CDR2 FQNEAQ (reference sequence). Trimming pared 0 bases from V and 1 base from J, leaving 12 bases between. The CDR3 coding sequence is TGTGCCAGCAGCTTAGCAGTTTCCAGAACGAACACTGAAGCTTTCTTT. This codes for CASSLAVSRTNTEAFF. Full variable domain (outside the CDR3, taken from reference TRBV7-9 and TRBJ1-1): DTGVSQNPRHKITKRGQNVTFRCDPISEHNRLYWYRQTLGQGPEFLTYFQNEAQLEKSRLLSDRFSAERPKGSFSTLEIQRTEQGDSAMYLCASSLAVSRTNTEAFFGQGTRLTVV.

Only a few counts were recorded for this clonotype. This chain joins TRBV27 and TRBJ1-5; D gene ambiguous. Germline values: CDR1 MNHEY, CDR2 SMNVEV (reference sequence). This CDR3 spans 15 amino acids. V lost 5 bases, J lost 0 bases, and 11 bases lay in between. This chain's CDR3 is CASSLVGYSNQPQHF. The CDR3 coding sequence is TGTGCCAGCAGTCTGGTGGGGTATAGCAATCAGCCCCAGCATTTT.

This clonotype was counted only a few times. The chain has TRBV5-1 and TRBJ2-7; possible D gene TRBD2, 6 bases. Germline V gives CDR1 SGHRS, CDR2 YFSETQ. Trimming shortened V by 0 bases and J by 0 bases, and 13 bases separated the two germline ends. This CDR3 has 16 residues. CDR3 sequence: CASSLETGLYSYEQYF. CDR3 bases: TGCGCCAGCAGCTTGGAAACAGGACTATACTCCTACGAGCAGTACTTC.

This clonotype was seen a few times. The rearrangement uses TRBV3-1 and TRBJ2-1; D gene ambiguous. Germline lookup yields CDR1 LGHDT and CDR2 YNNKEL (reference sequence). The CDR3 contains 15 residues. V gave up 6 bases and J gave up 5 bases, with 17 bases separating them. The DNA for the CDR3 is TGTGCCAGCAGATTACTTTCATCAAGCGACAATGAGCAGTTCTTC. It is translated as CASRLLSSSDNEQFF.

There are many counts of this clonotype. J is TRBJ2-3 and V is TRBV5-4, with D uncertain. Trimming cost V 0 bases and J 6 bases, with 5 bases left between them. The V gene's germline CDR1 is SGHNT and CDR2 YYREEE (reference sequence). The CDR3 spans 12 residues. The CDR3 sequence is CASSLDGDTQYF. In DNA form, the CDR3 reads TGTGCCAGCAGCTTGGACGGGGATACGCAGTATTTT.

V and J are TRBV19 and TRBJ1-5; 7 bases map to TRBD1. The CDR3 has 18 residues. Looked up from germline, CDR1 is LNHDA and CDR2 is SQIVND (reference sequence). After removal of 3 bases from V and 6 bases from J, the junction contained 17 bases not matched to a gene. CDR3 sequence reads: CASSIQGDRATSSQPQHF. The CDR3, as DNA: TGTGCCAGTAGTATTCAAGGAGACAGGGCGACATCGAGTCAGCCCCAGCATTTT.

This clonotype appeared a few times. The chain couples TRBV6-1 to TRBJ2-1, with D perhaps given as TRBD1 or TRBD2 (5 bases each). Trimming left V 6 bases short and J 6 bases short, with 18 bases between. The V gene's germline CDR1 is MNHNS and CDR2 SASEGT. The CDR3 sequence is 15 residues long. The CDR3 sequence: CASSRDVDLGNEQFF. In DNA, the CDR3 is TGTGCCAGCAGCCGGGACGTTGACCTGGGCAATGAGCAGTTCTTC.

The rearrangement links TRBV5-8 to TRBJ2-3; D is perhaps TRBD2 (6 bases). The CDR3 runs 14 residues. CDR1 is SGHTS and CDR2 is YDEGEE in the germline V gene. V was trimmed by 1 base and J by 4 bases, leaving 10 bases between them. CDR3 protein: CASSLWGVSDTQYF. The CDR3 DNA is TGTGCCAGCAGCTTGTGGGGGGTTTCAGATACGCAGTATTTT.

In its sample, this clonotype was seen once. The chain joins TRBV19 to TRBJ2-3, with TRBD1 matching 10 bases. The CDR3 loop spans 15 amino acids. V shed 9 bases, J shed 4 bases, and the junction held 10 bases outside the gene matches. Germline lookup yields CDR1 LNHDA and CDR2 SQIVND (reference sequence). The CDR3 loop reads CASTTGGGGADTQYF. CDR3 nucleotide sequence: TGTGCCAGCACGACAGGGGGCGGTGGGGCAGATACGCAGTATTTT.

This clonotype was recorded many times. The chain employs TRBV20-1 and TRBJ2-3, with 9 nucleotides matching TRBD2. V shed 6 bases, J shed 5 bases, and the junction held 9 bases outside the gene matches. Looked up from germline, CDR1 is DFQATT and CDR2 is SNEGSKA (reference sequence). CDR3 length: 14 amino acids. CDR3 nucleotides: TGCAGTGCAATTAGCGGGAGAGGGGAAGATACGCAGTATTTT. Amino acid sequence: CSAISGRGEDTQYF.

This clonotype has a count of ten or more. In DNA, the CDR3 is TGCAGTGCCCCACCGGGACAGGGGACGAAGGGCTACACCTTC. Protein product: CSAPPGQGTKGYTF. The V call is TRBV20-1, the J call TRBJ1-2; 10 nucleotides align to TRBD1. In germline, CDR1 is DFQATT, CDR2 SNEGSKA (reference sequence). J gave up 8 bases and V 6 bases, and 12 bases lay outside the gene matches. The CDR3 length is 14 residues.

This clonotype was seen repeatedly, ten times or more. The chain has TRBV7-9 and TRBJ1-2; 11 bases align to TRBD1. CDR3 length equals 15 residues. Germline V gene sequence: CDR1 SEHNR, CDR2 FQNEAQ (reference sequence). Germline trimming cut 4 bases from V and 8 bases from J; bases unmatched to any gene: 9. This CDR3 reads CASSSRTGGTWGYTF. The CDR3 bases are TGTGCCAGCAGCTCCCGGACAGGGGGCACTTGGGGCTACACCTTC.

Ten or more counts support this clonotype. V is TRBV10-3 and J is TRBJ2-7; 8 nucleotides agree with TRBD2. With V trimmed by 2 bases and J by 3 bases, 6 bases remained unmatched. The germline gives CDR1 ENHRY, CDR2 SYGVKD. This CDR3 has 15 residues. The CDR3 loop reads CAISEPASGLYEQYF. CDR3 coding DNA: TGTGCCATCAGTGAGCCCGCTAGCGGGCTCTACGAGCAGTACTTC.